This TCR beta chain originates from a study of blood T cell repertoires in COVID-19. The germline CDR1 and CDR2 sequences are LGHDT and YNNKEL (reference sequence). The CDR3 spans 14 residues. J gave up 4 bases and V 4 bases, and 4 bases lay outside the gene matches. The method was immunoSEQ multiplex PCR; TCRdb's version includes in-frame clones alone and lacks a portion of them. The sample holds some 250,000 clones, 75% to 90% seen once. The sequence was collected from a woman aged 60 to 75 with active or convalescent COVID-19. The chain couples TRBV3-1 (or the pseudogene TRBV3-2) to TRBJ2-3, with TRBD1 identical over 8 bases. The sample was peripheral blood. The CDR3 sequence: CASSPGQGSDTQYF. The CDR3 DNA follows: TGTGCCAGCAGCCCAGGACAGGGTTCAGATACGCAGTATTTT.